This TCR beta chain came from a study of T cell changes during pregnancy in multiple sclerosis. The CDR3 covers 13 residues. Germline V gene data show CDR1 as GTSNPN and CDR2 as SVGIG (reference sequence). Trimming took off 5 bases at V and 4 bases at J, with 14 bases between the two ends. Using immunoSEQ multiplex PCR, the repertoire was profiled, and TCRdb retains in-frame clones only, with some absent. The sample has under 60,000 clones, almost 95% seen once. The sample here was CD4+ T cells from peripheral blood mononuclear cells, taken in the third trimester of pregnancy. The origin of this receptor is a female donor with multiple sclerosis, enrolled in a pregnancy study. This chain links TRBV30 with TRBJ1-1, with D possibly being TRBD1 (5 bases). The CDR3 coding sequence is TGTGCCTGGGGCCCTGGGGGGGTCACTGAAGCTTTCTTT. This translates into CAWGPGGVTEAFF.